A selection of T cell receptor beta chains follows, all from one sample in a study of a mutant IDH1 vaccine in newly diagnosed glioma. The antigens for these receptors are not known. TCRdb keeps only in-frame clones here, not all; method: immunoSEQ multiplex PCR. The data contain some 50,000 clones, roughly 84% of them singletons. Sequenced here: PBMCs, sampled from a glioma patient whose treatment included an IDH1 peptide vaccine. These receptors all stem from a woman aged 25 to 39 with glioma. Some clones in this sample may be carry-over from other donors' samples. The CDR3 runs from the conserved cysteine through the conserved F or W. Each record gives: CDR3 length, V gene, D gene, clone size, J gene, CDR3 DNA, CDR3 protein. A D gene is named only where the DNA matches it firmly. Clone size is given for some rows only: seen once, a few or many times, or a class if the clone is expanded.

14	TRBV6-5	-	-	TRBJ2-3	TGTGCCAGCAGTTACCTTGCGGGGACAGATACGCAGTATTTT	CASSYLAGTDTQYF
19	TRBV4-1	-	-	TRBJ2-3	TGCGCCAGCAGCCAAGCCTACTACCCGGGACAAATTAGCACAGATACGCAGTATTTT	CASSQAYYPGQISTDTQYF
17	TRBV23-1	-	-	TRBJ1-1	TGCGCCAGCAGTCAATCATCGGGGGGGGCACTGAACACTGAAGCTTTCTTT	CASSQSSGGALNTEAFF
14	TRBV6-1	TRBD1	-	TRBJ2-3	TGTGCCACCAATGGACAGGGGGCAGGGGATACGCAGTATTTT	CATNGQGAGDTQYF
13	TRBV5-1	-	-	TRBJ2-7	TGCGCCAGCAGCTCAGACAGTTTCAACGAGCAGTACTTC	CASSSDSFNEQYF
14	TRBV7-9	-	-	TRBJ2-7	TGTGCCAGCGGTAAGGGGGTTAGCTCCTACGAGCAGTACTTC	CASGKGVSSYEQYF
19	TRBV28	-	-	TRBJ2-7	TGTGCCAGCAGTTTAACTCTCGGACTTTCTGCCCCCCCCACCTACGAGCAGTACTTC	CASSLTLGLSAPPTYEQYF
12	TRBV7-9	-	-	TRBJ1-5	TGTGCCAGCAGCTTAGGGAGCCAGCCCCAGCATTTT	CASSLGSQPQHF
15	TRBV9	TRBD2	-	TRBJ2-5	TGTGCCAGCAGCCTCACTAGCGGGGGGGGAGAGACCCAGTACTTC	CASSLTSGGGETQYF
15	TRBV19	-	once	TRBJ1-5	TGTGCCAGTAGTATCTCACAGAAGAGCAATCAGCCCCAGCATTTT	CASSISQKSNQPQHF
17	TRBV7-2	TRBD1	-	TRBJ1-5	TGTGCCAGCAGCGCCGGGGGGACAGGTCCATTCAATCAGCCCCAGCATTTT	CASSAGGTGPFNQPQHF
16	TRBV10-1	-	once	TRBJ1-3	TGCGCCAGCAGTGACGGGGGAAGTAAGGCTGGAAACACCATATATTTT	CASSDGGSKAGNTIYF
15	TRBV28	-	few	TRBJ1-2	TGTGCCAGCAGTTTAGAAAACAGTCCCCTGGGGGGCTACACCTTC	CASSLENSPLGGYTF
14	TRBV5-1	-	-	TRBJ2-2	TGCGCCAGCAGTTCCCGGTTGAACACCGGGGAGCTGTTTTTT	CASSSRLNTGELFF
15	TRBV5-4	TRBD2	-	TRBJ2-7	TGTGCCAGCAGCACCGGACTAGCGGGAGGATACGAGCAGTACTTC	CASSTGLAGGYEQYF
15	TRBV7-8	-	-	TRBJ1-1	TGTGCCAGCAGCTTAGGGGCCGCGGGGAACACTGAAGCTTTCTTT	CASSLGAAGNTEAFF
14	TRBV30	-	-	TRBJ1-3	TGTGCCTGGAGAGCAGGGGATTTTGGAAACACCATATATTTT	CAWRAGDFGNTIYF
14	TRBV11-2	TRBD2	-	TRBJ2-7	TGTGCCAGCACCCACGGGAGGCCAACCTACGAGCAGTACTTC	CASTHGRPTYEQYF
14	TRBV18	TRBD2	-	TRBJ2-7	TGTGCCAGCTCACCAACTAGCGGGAGCCACGAGCAGTACTTC	CASSPTSGSHEQYF
13	TRBV28	-	-	TRBJ1-2	TGTGCCAGCAGTCTCCCCGGGGCATATGGCTACACCTTC	CASSLPGAYGYTF
15	TRBV6-1	-	-	TRBJ1-2	TGTGCCAGCAGTGAAATAGGGCCGGGTAACTATGGCTACACCTTC	CASSEIGPGNYGYTF
11	TRBV25-1	-	-	TRBJ2-1	TGTGCCAGCAGTACACTCCATGAGCAGTTCTTC	CASSTLHEQFF
14	TRBV11-3	-	-	TRBJ2-7	TGTGCCAGCAGCTTCTCCTGGTCCAGCGGCGAGCAGTACTTC	CASSFSWSSGEQYF
13	TRBV27	-	-	TRBJ1-5	TGTGCCAGCAGTTTAAACTCAGGCCAGCCCCAGCATTTT	CASSLNSGQPQHF
16	TRBV6-6	TRBD2	-	TRBJ2-7	TGTGCCAGCAGTTACGCCCCGGGACTAGCGGCCTACGAGCAGTACTTC	CASSYAPGLAAYEQYF
14	TRBV10-2	-	-	TRBJ1-1	TGCGCCAGTTCTAATACACACATGAACACTGAAGCTTTCTTT	CASSNTHMNTEAFF